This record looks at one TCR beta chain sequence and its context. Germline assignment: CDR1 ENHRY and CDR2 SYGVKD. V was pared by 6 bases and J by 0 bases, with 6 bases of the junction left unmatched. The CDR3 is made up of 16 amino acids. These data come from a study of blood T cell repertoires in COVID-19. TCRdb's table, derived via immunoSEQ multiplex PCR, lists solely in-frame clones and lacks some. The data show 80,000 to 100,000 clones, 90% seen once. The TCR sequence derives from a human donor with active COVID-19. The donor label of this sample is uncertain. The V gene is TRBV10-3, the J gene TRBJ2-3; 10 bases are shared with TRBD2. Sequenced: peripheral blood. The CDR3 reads CAISLTSGASTDTQYF. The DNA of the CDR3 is TGTGCCATCAGCCTCACTAGCGGGGCAAGCACAGATACGCAGTATTTT.